This T cell receptor (beta chain) was observed in a study of T cells in localized non-small cell lung cancer. As for this clone: Antigen: not known.

Findings of the study overall: Adjacent lung exhibited a median of 57 among the 100 most abundant tumor clones. The greatest T cell clonality was found in uninvolved adjacent lung (higher than in tumor). Greater T cell density in blood accompanied longer overall survival. Investigators sequenced only a single tumor region, leaving heterogeneity possible.

CDR1 SGHTA and CDR2 FQGNSA come from the germline V gene. V lost 5 bases and J lost 2, with 13 bases in between. This CDR3 is 15 amino acids long. The table came from immunoSEQ multiplex PCR; TCRdb's copy has only in-frame clones and leaves some out. The table records 30,000 to 35,000 clones, approximately 93% of them present only once. The sequenced sample was peripheral blood, obtained before any cancer treatment. The receptor was isolated from a female donor older than 55 with stage I lung adenocarcinoma. The V call is TRBV7-2, the J call TRBJ2-1; D unclear. CDR3 protein: CASSPLASPYNEQFF. The CDR3 region has the DNA TGTGCCAGCAGCCCCTTAGCTTCCCCCTACAATGAGCAGTTCTTC.